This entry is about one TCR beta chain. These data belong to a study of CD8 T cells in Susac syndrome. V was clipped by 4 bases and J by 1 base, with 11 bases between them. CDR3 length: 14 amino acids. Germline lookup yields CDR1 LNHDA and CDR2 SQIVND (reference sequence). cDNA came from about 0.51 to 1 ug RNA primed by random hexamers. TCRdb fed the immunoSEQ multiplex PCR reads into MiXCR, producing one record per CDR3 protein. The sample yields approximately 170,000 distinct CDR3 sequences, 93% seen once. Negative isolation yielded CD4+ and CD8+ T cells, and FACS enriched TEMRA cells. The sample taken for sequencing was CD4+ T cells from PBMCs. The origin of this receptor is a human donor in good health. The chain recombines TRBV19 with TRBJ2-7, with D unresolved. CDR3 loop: CASSTPARSYEQYF. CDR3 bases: TGTGCCAGTAGTACCCCGGCGCGGTCCTACGAGCAGTACTTC. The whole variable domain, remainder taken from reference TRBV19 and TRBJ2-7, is DGGITQSPKYLFRKEGQNVTLSCEQNLNHDAMYWYRQDPGQGLRLIYYSQIVNDFQKGDIAEGYSVSREKKESFPLTVTSAQKNPTAFYLCASSTPARSYEQYFGPGTRLTVT.